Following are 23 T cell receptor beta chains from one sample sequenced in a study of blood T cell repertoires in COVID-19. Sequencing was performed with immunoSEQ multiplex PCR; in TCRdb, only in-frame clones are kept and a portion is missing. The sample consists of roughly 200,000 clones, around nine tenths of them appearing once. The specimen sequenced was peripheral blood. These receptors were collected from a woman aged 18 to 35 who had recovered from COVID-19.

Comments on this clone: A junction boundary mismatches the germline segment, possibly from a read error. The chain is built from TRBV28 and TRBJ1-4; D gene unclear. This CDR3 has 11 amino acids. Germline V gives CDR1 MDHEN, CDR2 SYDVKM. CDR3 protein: CASSSKIKTVF. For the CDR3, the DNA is TGTGCCAGCAGTTCTAAAATAAAAACTGTTTTT.

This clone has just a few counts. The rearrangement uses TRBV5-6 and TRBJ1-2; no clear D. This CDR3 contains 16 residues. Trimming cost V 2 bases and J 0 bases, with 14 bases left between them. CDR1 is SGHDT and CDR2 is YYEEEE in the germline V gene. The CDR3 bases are TGTGCCAGCAGCTTATTGGAGTCATCATCTAACTATGGCTACACCTTC. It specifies CASSLLESSSNYGYTF. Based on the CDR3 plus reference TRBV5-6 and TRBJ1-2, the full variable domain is DAGVTQSPTHLIKTRGQQVTLRCSPKSGHDTVSWYQQALGQGPQFIFQYYEEEERQRGNFPDRFSGHQFPNYSSELNVNALLLGDSALYLCASSLLESSSNYGYTFGSGTRLTVV.

This CDR3 reads CAVAEGTDTQYF. The CDR3, as DNA: TGTGCCGTAGCGGAGGGCACAGATACGCAGTATTTT. The genes are TRBV7-9 and TRBJ2-3; TRBD2 might be the D (6 bases). The CDR3 totals 12 residues. The germline gives CDR1 SEHNR, CDR2 FQNEAQ (reference sequence). The V end lost 11 bases, the J end lost 1 base, and 10 bases lay between the germline ends.

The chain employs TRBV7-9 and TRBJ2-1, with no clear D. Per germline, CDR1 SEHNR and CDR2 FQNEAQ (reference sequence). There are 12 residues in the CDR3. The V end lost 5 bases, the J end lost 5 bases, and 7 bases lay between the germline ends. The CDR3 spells CASSVAHNEQFF. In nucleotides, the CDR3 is TGTGCCAGCAGCGTGGCCCACAATGAGCAGTTCTTC.

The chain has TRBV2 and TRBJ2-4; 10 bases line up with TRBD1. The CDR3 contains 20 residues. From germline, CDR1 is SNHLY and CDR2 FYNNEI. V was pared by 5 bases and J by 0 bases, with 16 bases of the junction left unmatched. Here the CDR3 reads CASSPDPRDRGRLAKNIQYF. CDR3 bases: TGTGCCAGCAGTCCTGACCCTCGGGACAGGGGTCGACTAGCCAAAAACATTCAGTACTTC.

This chain's CDR3 is CASSPTRSGPQHF. CDR3 nucleotides: TGTGCCAGCAGCCCAACGAGATCGGGGCCCCAGCATTTT. The chain carries TRBV7-9 and TRBJ1-5, with no clear D. Germline-derived CDR1 and CDR2 are SEHNR and FQNEAQ (reference sequence). There are 13 residues in the CDR3. Trimming left V 5 bases short and J 9 bases short, with 14 bases between.

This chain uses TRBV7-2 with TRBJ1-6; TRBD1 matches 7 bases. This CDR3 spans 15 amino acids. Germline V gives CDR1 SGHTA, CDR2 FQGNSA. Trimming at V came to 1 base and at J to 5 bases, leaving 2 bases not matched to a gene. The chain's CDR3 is CASSLGQGDNSPLHF. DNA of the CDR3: TGTGCCAGCAGCTTAGGACAGGGCGATAATTCACCCCTCCACTTT.

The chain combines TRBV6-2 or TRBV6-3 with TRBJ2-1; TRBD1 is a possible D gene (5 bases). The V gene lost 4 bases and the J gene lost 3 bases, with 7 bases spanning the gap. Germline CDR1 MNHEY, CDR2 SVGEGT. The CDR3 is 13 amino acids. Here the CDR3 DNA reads TGTGCCAGCAGTTTTAGGGGCTACAATGAGCAGTTCTTC. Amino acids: CASSFRGYNEQFF.

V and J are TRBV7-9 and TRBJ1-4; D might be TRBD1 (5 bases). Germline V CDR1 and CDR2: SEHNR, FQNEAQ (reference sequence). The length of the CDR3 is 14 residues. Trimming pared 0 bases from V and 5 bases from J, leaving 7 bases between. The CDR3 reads CASSLASGNEKLFF. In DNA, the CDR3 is TGTGCCAGCAGCTTAGCGTCAGGGAATGAAAAACTGTTTTTT.

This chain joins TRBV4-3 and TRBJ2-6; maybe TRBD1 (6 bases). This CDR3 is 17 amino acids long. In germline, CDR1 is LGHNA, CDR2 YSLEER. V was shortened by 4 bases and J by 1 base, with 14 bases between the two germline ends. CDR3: CASSRETGQSGANVLTF. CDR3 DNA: TGCGCCAGCAGCCGTGAGACAGGACAATCTGGGGCCAACGTCCTGACTTTC.

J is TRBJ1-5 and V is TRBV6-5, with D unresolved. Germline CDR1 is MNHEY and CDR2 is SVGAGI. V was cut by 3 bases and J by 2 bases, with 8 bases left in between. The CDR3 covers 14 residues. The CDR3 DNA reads TGTGCCAGCAGTTATCGTTCAGGCAATCAGCCCCAGCATTTT. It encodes CASSYRSGNQPQHF.

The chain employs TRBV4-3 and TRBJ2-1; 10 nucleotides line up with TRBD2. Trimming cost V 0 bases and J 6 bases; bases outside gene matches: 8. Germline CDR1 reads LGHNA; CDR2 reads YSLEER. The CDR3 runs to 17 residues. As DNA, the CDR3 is TGCGCCAGCAGCCAAGAGACCGGGACTAGCGACAGCAATGAGCAGTTCTTC. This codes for CASSQETGTSDSNEQFF.

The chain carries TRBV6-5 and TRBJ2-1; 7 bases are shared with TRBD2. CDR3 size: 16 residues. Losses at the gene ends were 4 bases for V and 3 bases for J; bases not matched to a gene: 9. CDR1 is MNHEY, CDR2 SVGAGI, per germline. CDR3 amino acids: CASSFGVQRGYNEQFF. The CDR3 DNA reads TGTGCCAGCAGTTTTGGCGTTCAGCGGGGCTACAATGAGCAGTTCTTC.

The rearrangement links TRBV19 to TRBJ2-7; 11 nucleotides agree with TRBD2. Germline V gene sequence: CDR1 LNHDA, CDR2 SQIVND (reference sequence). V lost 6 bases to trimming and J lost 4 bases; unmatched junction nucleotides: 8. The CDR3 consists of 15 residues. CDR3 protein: CASRTGSGRVYEQYV. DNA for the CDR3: TGTGCCAGTAGGACGGGTAGCGGGAGGGTGTACGAGCAGTACGTC.

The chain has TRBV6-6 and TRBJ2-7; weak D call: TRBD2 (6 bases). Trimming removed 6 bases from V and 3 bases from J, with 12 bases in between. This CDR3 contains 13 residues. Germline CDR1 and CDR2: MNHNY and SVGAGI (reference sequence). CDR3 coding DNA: TGTGCCAGCAGATCCCGCGGGGACTACGAGCAGTACGTC. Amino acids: CASRSRGDYEQYV.

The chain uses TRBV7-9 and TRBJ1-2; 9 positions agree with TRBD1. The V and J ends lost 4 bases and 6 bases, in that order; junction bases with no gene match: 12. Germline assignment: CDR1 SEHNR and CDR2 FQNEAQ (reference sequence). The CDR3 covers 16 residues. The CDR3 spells CASSSSLTGGADGYTF. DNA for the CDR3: TGTGCCAGCAGCTCCTCGCTTACAGGGGGCGCGGATGGCTACACCTTC.

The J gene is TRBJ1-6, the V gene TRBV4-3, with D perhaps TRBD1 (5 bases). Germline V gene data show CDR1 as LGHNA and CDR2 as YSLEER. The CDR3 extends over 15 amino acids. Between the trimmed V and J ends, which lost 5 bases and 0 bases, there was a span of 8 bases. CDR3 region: CASSIGGSYNSPLHF. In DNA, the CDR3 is TGCGCCAGCAGCATCGGGGGCTCCTATAATTCACCCCTCCACTTT.

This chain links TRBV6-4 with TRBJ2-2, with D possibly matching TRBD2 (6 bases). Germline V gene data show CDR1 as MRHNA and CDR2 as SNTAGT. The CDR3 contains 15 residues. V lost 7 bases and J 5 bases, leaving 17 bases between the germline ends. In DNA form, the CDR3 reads TGTGCCAGCAAGGCTGGGACTGCGGGGACCGGGGAGCTGTTTTTT. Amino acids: CASKAGTAGTGELFF.

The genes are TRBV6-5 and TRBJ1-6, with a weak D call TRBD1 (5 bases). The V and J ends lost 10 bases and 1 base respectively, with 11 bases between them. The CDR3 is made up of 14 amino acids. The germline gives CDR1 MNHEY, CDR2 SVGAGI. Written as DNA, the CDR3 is TGTGCCACCCCCCCAGGGTCCTATAATTCACCCCTCCACTTT. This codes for CATPPGSYNSPLHF.

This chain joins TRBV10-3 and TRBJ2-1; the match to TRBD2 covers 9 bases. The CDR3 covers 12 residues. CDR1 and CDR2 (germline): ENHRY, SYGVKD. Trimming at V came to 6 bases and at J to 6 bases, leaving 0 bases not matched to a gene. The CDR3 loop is CAIRRGGNEQFF. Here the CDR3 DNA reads TGTGCCATCAGGCGGGGGGGCAATGAGCAGTTCTTC.

The CDR3 sequence is CASGGAERPYEQYV. The DNA of the CDR3 is TGTGCCAGCGGGGGGGCAGAACGACCCTACGAGCAGTACGTC. V gene TRBV2 combines with J gene TRBJ2-7; D is possibly TRBD2 (7 bases). Per the germline V gene, CDR1 is SNHLY and CDR2 is FYNNEI. Trimming stripped 8 bases from V and 2 bases from J, with 16 bases between. There are 14 residues in the CDR3.

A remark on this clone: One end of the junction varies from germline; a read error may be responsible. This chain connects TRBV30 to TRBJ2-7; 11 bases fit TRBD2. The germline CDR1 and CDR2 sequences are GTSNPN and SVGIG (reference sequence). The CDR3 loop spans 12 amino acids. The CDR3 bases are TGTGCCTGGAGTGTATCGGGACTAGCGGTGTTTTTT. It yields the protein CAWSVSGLAVFF.

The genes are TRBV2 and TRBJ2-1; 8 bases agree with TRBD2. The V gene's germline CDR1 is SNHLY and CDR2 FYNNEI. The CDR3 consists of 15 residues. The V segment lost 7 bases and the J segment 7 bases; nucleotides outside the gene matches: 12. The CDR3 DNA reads TGTGCCAGCACCTGGGGTGGCGGGGGGCCGAATGAGCAGTTCTTC. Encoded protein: CASTWGGGGPNEQFF.